The next 2 T cell receptor beta chains were all read from a single sample in a study of identical twins. One entry per CDR3 protein, called by TCRdb with MiXCR from the 5' RACE reads. The table has 1.5 million to 2 million distinct CDR3 sequences, roughly a third seen once. The sequenced sample was cord blood. The receptors derive from a newborn girl in good health.

The gene calls are TRBV7-2 and TRBJ2-7; possibly TRBD2 for D (6 bases). The V end was cut by 5 bases, the J end by 2 bases, with 25 bases between. Germline CDR1 is SGHTA and CDR2 is FQGNSA. CDR3 length: 18 amino acids. The DNA for the CDR3 is TGTGCCAGCAGCCCTTCGCCTTCCGGGACTCCCCTACCCTACGAGCAGTACTTC. Its translation is CASSPSPSGTPLPYEQYF.

This chain connects TRBV2 to TRBJ2-3; perhaps D is TRBD1 or TRBD2 (5 bases each). V lost 7 bases to trimming and J lost 0 bases, with 11 bases between them. Per germline, CDR1 SNHLY and CDR2 FYNNEI. The CDR3 contains 14 residues. CDR3 in DNA: TGTGCCAGCACCCCGGGACCGAGCACAGATACGCAGTATTTT. This encodes CASTPGPSTDTQYF.